This T cell receptor beta chain was obtained from a study of radiotherapy plus CTLA-4 blockade in lung cancer. General study points: Among blood TCR repertoires after radiotherapy plus ipilimumab, tumor-derived clones expanded. Together with interferon-beta, which increased in serum after radiation, early dynamic changes in blood T cell clones were reportedly the best predictors of response.

Germline lookup yields CDR1 SGHNT and CDR2 YYREEE (reference sequence). Trimming removed 1 base from V and 7 bases from J, with 12 bases in between. The CDR3 length is 13 residues. Some clones are missing from TCRdb's copy, which holds only in-frame ones; the method was immunoSEQ multiplex PCR. Found here are under 95,000 clones, 60% to 85% of them singletons; the top ten hold roughly 22%. As regards this clone: Its cognate antigen is unknown.

This sequence joins TRBV5-4 and TRBJ2-7, with a weak D call TRBD1 (6 bases). The sequencing here drew on peripheral blood, taken from a patient treated with radiotherapy plus ipilimumab. This clonotype was obtained from a human donor with non-small cell lung cancer whose response to radiotherapy plus ipilimumab could not be evaluated. Some clones in this sample may be carry-over from other donors' samples. The CDR3 protein is CASSLSGAREQYF. CDR3 DNA sequence: TGTGCCAGCAGCTTGTCAGGGGCTAGGGAGCAGTACTTC.